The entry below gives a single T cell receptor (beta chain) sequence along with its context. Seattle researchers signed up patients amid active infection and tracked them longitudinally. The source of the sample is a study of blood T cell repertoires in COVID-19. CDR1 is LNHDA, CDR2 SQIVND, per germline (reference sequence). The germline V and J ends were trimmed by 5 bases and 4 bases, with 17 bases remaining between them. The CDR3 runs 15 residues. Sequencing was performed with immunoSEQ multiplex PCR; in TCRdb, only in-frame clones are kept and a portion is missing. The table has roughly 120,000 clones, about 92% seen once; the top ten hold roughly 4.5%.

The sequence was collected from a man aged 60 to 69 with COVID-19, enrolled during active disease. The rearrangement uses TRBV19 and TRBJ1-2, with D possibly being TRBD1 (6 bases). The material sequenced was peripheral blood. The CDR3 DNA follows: TGTGCCAGTAGTCCCTCGACAGGATCACTCTATGGCTACACCTTC. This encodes CASSPSTGSLYGYTF.